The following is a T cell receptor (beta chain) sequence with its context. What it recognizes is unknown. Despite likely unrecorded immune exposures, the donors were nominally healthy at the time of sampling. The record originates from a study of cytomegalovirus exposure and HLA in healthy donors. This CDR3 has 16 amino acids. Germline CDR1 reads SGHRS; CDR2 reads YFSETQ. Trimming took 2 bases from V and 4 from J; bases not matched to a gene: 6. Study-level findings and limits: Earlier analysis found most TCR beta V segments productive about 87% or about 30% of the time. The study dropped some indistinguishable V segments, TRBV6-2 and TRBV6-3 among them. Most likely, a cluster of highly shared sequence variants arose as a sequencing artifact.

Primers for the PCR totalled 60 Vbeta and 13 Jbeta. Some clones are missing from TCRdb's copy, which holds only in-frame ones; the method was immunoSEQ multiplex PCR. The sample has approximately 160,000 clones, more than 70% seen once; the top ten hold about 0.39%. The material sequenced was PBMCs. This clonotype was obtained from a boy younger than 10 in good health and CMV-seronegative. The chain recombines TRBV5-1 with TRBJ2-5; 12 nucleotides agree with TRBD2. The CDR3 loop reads CASSFGSSGRGETQYF. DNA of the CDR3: TGCGCCAGCAGCTTCGGTTCTAGCGGGAGGGGAGAGACCCAGTACTTC.